The source of this TCR beta chain is a study of blood T cell repertoires in COVID-19. Study at large: T cells, B-cell-depleted T cells, or PBMCs supplied cDNA or gDNA.

Individuals aged roughly 18 to 95 years were recruited from roughly 23 US areas. Cohorts were determined from participant-reported clinical history. Original processing methods: Counts of nucleated cells, estimated from reference gene primer amplification, were obtained. Assay: immunoSEQ multiplex PCR; the TCRdb copy retains only in-frame clones and omits some. D and trimming come from the DNA, and the V and J calls and clone size come from that table. The data show some 220,000 clones, around 86% seen once. Germline V gene sequence: CDR1 MNHEY, CDR2 SVGEGT. The CDR3 contains 17 residues. V lost 2 bases, J lost 1 base, and 3 bases stayed unmatched.

Sequences were obtained from PBMCs or T cells enriched from blood (not recorded which). The rearrangement uses TRBV6-2 or TRBV6-3 and TRBJ2-3, with 13 bases that match TRBD2. This TCR was recovered from a middle-aged woman with acute COVID-19. CDR3 sequence: CASSYRGTSGGTDTQYF. DNA for the CDR3: TGTGCCAGCAGTTACAGGGGGACTAGCGGGGGCACAGATACGCAGTATTTT.